This T cell receptor beta chain emerged from a study of CD8+ T cells in alopecia areata. Study summary: Each of the treated patients was given oral tofacitinib, 5 to 10 mg twice daily, for moderate-to-severe alopecia areata. Dosing spanned 6 to 18 months on tofacitinib, then 6 months off drug.

V shed 4 bases, J shed 9 bases, and the junction held 8 bases outside the gene matches. The CDR3 loop spans 14 amino acids. Germline V gene data show CDR1 as SQVTM and CDR2 as ANQGSEA. Of note for this clone: Its antigen remains unidentified.

General study points: Sequencing of scalp tissue also captures the resident alphabeta T cells of normal skin.

Documented treatment: oral pan-JAK inhibitor, 5-10 mg twice daily. Alopecia areata patients provided lesional scalp punch biopsies and peripheral blood, both collected for the study. Reverse transcribed after extraction, RNA yielded cDNA as the sequencing template. TCRdb's copy holds only in-frame clones and misses some; the assay was immunoSEQ multiplex PCR. The sample has about 76,000 clones; approximately 66% are singletons. The chain uses TRBV29-1 and TRBJ2-1; 11 bases align to TRBD1. Sequencing used CD8+ T cells sorted from blood, obtained at week 24, from a patient treated with tofacitinib. The origin of this receptor is a human donor with alopecia areata. The chain's CDR3 is CSVAGTGGSGEQFF. The DNA of the CDR3 is TGCAGCGTTGCGGGGACAGGGGGATCAGGTGAGCAGTTCTTC.